This TCR beta chain was identified in a study of CD4 T cell repertoires in COVID-19. Note on this clone: Its specificity is unknown.

Clones were sequenced by immunoSEQ multiplex PCR, and TCRdb holds only the in-frame ones, with some missing. The sample consists of approximately 22,000 clones, about nine tenths of them appearing once. Study-wide results and caveats: Some SARS-CoV-2 clonotypes, between about 6 and 25%, recurred in SARS-CoV and/or HKU1 cultures. Several top expanded SARS-CoV-2-reactive clonotypes were shared by two or three memory subsets.

V was pared by 4 bases and J by 4 bases, with 4 bases of the junction left unmatched. From germline, CDR1 is SGHRS and CDR2 YFSETQ. This CDR3 has 14 residues. These memory T cells were uncultured and sequenced directly after ex vivo isolation. The receptor was isolated from a human donor who had COVID-19. The chain uses TRBV5-1 and TRBJ2-2; 7 positions match TRBD1. The sequencing used central memory CD4+ T cells from blood, collected before the COVID-19 pandemic. The chain's CDR3 is CASSQQGPTGELFF. The DNA of the CDR3 is TGCGCCAGCAGCCAACAGGGGCCCACCGGGGAGCTGTTTTTT.